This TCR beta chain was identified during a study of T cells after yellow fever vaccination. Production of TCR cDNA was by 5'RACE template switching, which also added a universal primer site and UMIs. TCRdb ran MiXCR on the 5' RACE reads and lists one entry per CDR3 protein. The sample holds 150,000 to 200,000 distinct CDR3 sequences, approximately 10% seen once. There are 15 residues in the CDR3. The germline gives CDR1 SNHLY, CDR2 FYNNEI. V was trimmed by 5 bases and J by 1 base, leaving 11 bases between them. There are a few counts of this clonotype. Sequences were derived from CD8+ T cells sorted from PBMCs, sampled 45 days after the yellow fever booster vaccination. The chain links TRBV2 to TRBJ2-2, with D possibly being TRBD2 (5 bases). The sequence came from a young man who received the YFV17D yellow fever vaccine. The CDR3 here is CASSYDYGNTGELFF. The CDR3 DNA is TGTGCCAGCAGTTACGACTATGGGAACACCGGGGAGCTGTTTTTT.